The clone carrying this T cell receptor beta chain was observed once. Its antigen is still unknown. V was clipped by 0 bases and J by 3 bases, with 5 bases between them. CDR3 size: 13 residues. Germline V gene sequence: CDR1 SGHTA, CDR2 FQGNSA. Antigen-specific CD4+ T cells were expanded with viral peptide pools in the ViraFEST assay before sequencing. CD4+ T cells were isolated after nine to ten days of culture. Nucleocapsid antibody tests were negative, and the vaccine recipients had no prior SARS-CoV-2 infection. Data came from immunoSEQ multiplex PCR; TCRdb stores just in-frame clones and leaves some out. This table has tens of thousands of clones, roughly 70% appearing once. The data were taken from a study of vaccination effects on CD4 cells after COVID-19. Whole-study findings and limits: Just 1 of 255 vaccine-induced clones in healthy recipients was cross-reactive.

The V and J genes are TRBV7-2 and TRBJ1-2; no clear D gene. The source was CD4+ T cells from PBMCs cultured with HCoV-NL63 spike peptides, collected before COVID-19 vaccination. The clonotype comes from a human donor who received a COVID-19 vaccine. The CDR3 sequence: CASSLAADYGYTF. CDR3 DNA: TGTGCCAGCAGCTTAGCGGCAGACTATGGCTACACCTTC.